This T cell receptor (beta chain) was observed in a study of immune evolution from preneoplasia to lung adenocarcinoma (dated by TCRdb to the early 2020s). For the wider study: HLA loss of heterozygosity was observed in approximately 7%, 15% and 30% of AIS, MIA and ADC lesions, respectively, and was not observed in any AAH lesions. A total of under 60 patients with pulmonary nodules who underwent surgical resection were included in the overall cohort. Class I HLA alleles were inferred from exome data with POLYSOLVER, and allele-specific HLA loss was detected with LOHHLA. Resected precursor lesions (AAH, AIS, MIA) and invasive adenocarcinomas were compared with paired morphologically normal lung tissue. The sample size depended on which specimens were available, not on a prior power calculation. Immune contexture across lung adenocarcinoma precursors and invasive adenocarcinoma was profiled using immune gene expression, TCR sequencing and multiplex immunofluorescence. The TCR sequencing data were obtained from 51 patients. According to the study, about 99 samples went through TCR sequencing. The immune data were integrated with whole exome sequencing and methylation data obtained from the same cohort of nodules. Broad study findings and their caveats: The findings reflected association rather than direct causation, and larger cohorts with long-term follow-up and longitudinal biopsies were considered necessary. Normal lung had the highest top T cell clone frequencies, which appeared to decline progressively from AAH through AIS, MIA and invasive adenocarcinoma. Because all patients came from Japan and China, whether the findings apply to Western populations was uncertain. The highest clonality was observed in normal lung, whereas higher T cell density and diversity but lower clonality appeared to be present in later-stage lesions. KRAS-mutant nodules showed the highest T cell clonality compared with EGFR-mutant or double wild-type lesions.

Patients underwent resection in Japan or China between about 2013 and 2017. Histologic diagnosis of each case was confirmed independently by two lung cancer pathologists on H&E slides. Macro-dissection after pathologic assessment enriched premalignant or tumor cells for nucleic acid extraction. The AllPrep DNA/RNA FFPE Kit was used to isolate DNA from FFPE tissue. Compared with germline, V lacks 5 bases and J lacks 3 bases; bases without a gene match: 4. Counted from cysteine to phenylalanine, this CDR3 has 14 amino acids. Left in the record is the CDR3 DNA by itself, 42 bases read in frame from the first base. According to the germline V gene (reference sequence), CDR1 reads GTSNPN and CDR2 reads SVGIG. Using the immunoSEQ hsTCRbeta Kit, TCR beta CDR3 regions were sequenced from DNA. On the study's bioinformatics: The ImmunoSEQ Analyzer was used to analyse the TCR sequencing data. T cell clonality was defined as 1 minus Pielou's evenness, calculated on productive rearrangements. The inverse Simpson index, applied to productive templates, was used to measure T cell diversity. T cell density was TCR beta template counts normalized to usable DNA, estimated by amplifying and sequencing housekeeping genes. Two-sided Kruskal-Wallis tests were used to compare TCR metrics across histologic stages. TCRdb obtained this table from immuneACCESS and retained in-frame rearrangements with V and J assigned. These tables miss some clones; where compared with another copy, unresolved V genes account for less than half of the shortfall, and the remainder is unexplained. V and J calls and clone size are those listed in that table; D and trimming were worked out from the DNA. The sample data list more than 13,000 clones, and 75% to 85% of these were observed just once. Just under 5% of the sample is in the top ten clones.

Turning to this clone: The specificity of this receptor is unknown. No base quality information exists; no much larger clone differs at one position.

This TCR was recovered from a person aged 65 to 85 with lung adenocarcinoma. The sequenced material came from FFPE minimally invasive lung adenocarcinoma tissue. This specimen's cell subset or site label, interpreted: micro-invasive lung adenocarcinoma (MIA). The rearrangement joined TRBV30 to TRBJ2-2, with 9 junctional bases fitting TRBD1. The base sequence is TGTGCCTGGGGCGGGACAGGGCACACCGGGGAGCTGTTTTTT. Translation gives CAWGGTGHTGELFF.